The present T cell receptor beta chain was sequenced within a study of blood T cell repertoires in COVID-19. Data came from immunoSEQ multiplex PCR; TCRdb stores just in-frame clones and leaves some out. The data contain about 140,000 clones, about 82% of them singletons. CDR3 length equals 14 residues. Germline loops: CDR1 LNHDA, CDR2 SQIVND (reference sequence). Trimming removed 6 bases from V and 3 bases from J; junction bases left unmatched: 7. The TCR sequence derives from a woman older than 75 with active or convalescent COVID-19. V usage is TRBV19 and J usage is TRBJ1-2; 7 bases align to TRBD1. The sample was peripheral blood. The DNA for the CDR3 is TGTGCCAGTAGCGGGGACAGCCGGTACTATGGCTACACCTTC. Its protein is CASSGDSRYYGYTF.